This entry lists 18 T cell receptor beta chains sequenced from one sample in a study of T cells after posttransplantation cyclophosphamide (dated by TCRdb to about 2016). The library was built by means of the immunoSEQ multiplex PCR assay. TCRdb limited this immuneACCESS table to in-frame rearrangements with V and J called. A share of clones is missing; checked studies link under half to unresolved V genes, and the rest is unexplained. For this sample, about 34,000 clones appear and none is a singleton. The top ten hold approximately 6.4% of the sample. The sequenced sample was PBMCs. The receptors stem from a woman aged 45-65 years in good health and a related stem cell transplant donor.

This clone has a count of ten or more. The chain has TRBV4-3 and TRBJ1-3; D is unresolved. Germline lookup yields CDR1 LGHNA and CDR2 YSLEER. The CDR3 totals 15 residues. V lost 1 base and J 4 bases, leaving 11 bases between the germline ends. The CDR3 coding sequence is TGCGCCAGCAGCCAAGTAGCGGTCTCCGGAAACACCATATATTTT. This encodes CASSQVAVSGNTIYF.

There are many counts of this clone. The chain uses TRBV9 and TRBJ1-4, with 8 nucleotides matching TRBD1. Germline V gene sequence: CDR1 SGDLS, CDR2 YYNGEE. The CDR3 covers 14 residues. With V trimmed by 2 bases and J by 8 bases, 5 bases remained unmatched. The CDR3 DNA is TGTGCCAGCAGCGTCGGACAGGGTGGCGAAAAACTGTTTTTT. Amino acid sequence: CASSVGQGGEKLFF.

The sample holds many counts of this clone. This chain connects TRBV7-3 to TRBJ2-6; 9 bases fit TRBD1. The CDR3 has 18 amino acids. Germline loops: CDR1 SGHTA, CDR2 FQGTGA. V trimming: 2 bases; J trimming: 2 bases; junction bases outside the gene matches: 7. DNA of the CDR3: TGTGCCAGCAGCTTACGTTCGGGACAGGGAGCTGGGGCCAACGTCCTGACTTTC. Amino acid sequence: CASSLRSGQGAGANVLTF.

At least ten counts were recorded for this clone. The gene calls are TRBV7-7 and TRBJ2-7; the D gene is possibly TRBD2 (6 bases). Trimming shortened V by 6 bases and J by 2 bases, and 14 bases separated the two germline ends. The CDR3 consists of 14 residues. Germline CDR1 and CDR2: SSHAT and FNYEAQ (reference sequence). CDR3: CASSVDSGPYEQYF. CDR3 coding DNA: TGTGCCAGCAGTGTAGATAGCGGCCCCTACGAGCAGTACTTC.

This clone was recorded at least ten times. J is TRBJ1-1 and V is TRBV7-6; D call uncertain. This CDR3 comprises 15 residues. In germline, CDR1 is SGHVS, CDR2 FNYEAQ. Trimming left V 0 bases short and J 1 base short, with 9 bases between. DNA for the CDR3: TGTGCCAGCAGCTTAGCCCGGGGAGGGAACACTGAAGCTTTCTTT. Its translation: CASSLARGGNTEAFF.

This clone was seen many times. The chain links TRBV11-2 to TRBJ1-2; maybe TRBD1 (6 bases). Germline CDR1 is SGHAT and CDR2 is FQNNGV. This CDR3 comprises 17 residues. Trimming stripped 0 bases from V and 1 base from J, with 15 bases between. DNA for the CDR3: TGTGCCAGCAGCTTAGATCGGACAGTGCACTTTAACTATGGCTACACCTTC. It is translated as CASSLDRTVHFNYGYTF. Combining the CDR3 with reference TRBV11-2 and TRBJ1-2 gives the whole variable domain EAGVAQSPRYKIIEKRQSVAFWCNPISGHATLYWYQQILGQGPKLLIQFQNNGVVDDSQLPKDRFSAERLKGVDSTLKIQPAKLEDSAVYLCASSLDRTVHFNYGYTFGSGTRLTVV.

At least ten counts were recorded for this clone. V and J are TRBV6-1 and TRBJ1-5; a possible D gene is TRBD1 (6 bases). The CDR3 covers 15 residues. The V gene lost 3 bases and the J gene lost 4 bases, with 13 bases spanning the gap. Germline V gives CDR1 MNHNS, CDR2 SASEGT. The CDR3 DNA follows: TGTGCCAGCAGTGATTTAGGACAGCAAAATCAGCCCCAGCATTTT. Encoded protein: CASSDLGQQNQPQHF.

This sequence joins TRBV27 and TRBJ1-2, with 7 bases identical to TRBD1. This CDR3 contains 14 residues. The germline gives CDR1 MNHEY, CDR2 SMNVEV (reference sequence). Trimming removed 5 bases from V and 7 bases from J; junction bases left unmatched: 10. The CDR3 DNA follows: TGTGCCAGCAGTCTCTTGGACAGACAGGGTGGCTACACCTTC. Protein product: CASSLLDRQGGYTF.

This clone was counted at least ten times. The genes are TRBV13 and TRBJ1-4, with TRBD1 as a possible D gene (5 bases). Germline V CDR1 and CDR2: PRHDT, FYEKMQ (reference sequence). The CDR3 has 17 amino acids. Trimming removed 4 bases from V and 7 bases from J, with 22 bases in between. CDR3 in amino acids: CASSWTYSPSPGEKLFF. Written as DNA, the CDR3 is TGTGCCAGCAGCTGGACATATTCCCCATCACCCGGTGAAAAACTGTTTTTT.

This clone was detected many times. J is TRBJ2-4 and V is TRBV4-1, with 7 bases matching TRBD1. The CDR3 has 14 amino acids. V lost 4 bases, J lost 6 bases, and 6 bases stayed unmatched. Germline assignment: CDR1 MGHRA and CDR2 YSYEKL. CDR3 coding DNA: TGCGCCAGCAGCCGTACAGGGGAACGAAACATTCAGTACTTC. It is translated as CASSRTGERNIQYF.

There are many counts of this clone. This chain connects TRBV27 to TRBJ1-2, with 7 bases identical to TRBD1. The V gene's germline CDR1 is MNHEY and CDR2 SMNVEV (reference sequence). J lost 3 bases, V lost 3 bases, and 1 base had no gene match. The CDR3 is made up of 13 amino acids. The CDR3 loop reads CASSFGTDYGYTF. CDR3 in DNA: TGTGCCAGCAGTTTCGGGACAGACTATGGCTACACCTTC.

In its sample, this clone was seen many times. The genes are TRBV7-2 and TRBJ2-5; a weak D match, TRBD1 (6 bases). V was trimmed by 1 base and J by 2 bases, leaving 8 bases between them. The length of the CDR3 is 14 residues. The germline CDR1 and CDR2 sequences are SGHTA and FQGNSA. Here the CDR3 DNA reads TGTGCCAGCAGCTTAGACAGGGTTCAAGAGACCCAGTACTTC. This translates into CASSLDRVQETQYF.

This clone was seen repeatedly, ten times or more. The J gene is TRBJ1-2, the V gene TRBV10-3, with TRBD1 matching over 7 bases. This CDR3 comprises 12 residues. With V trimmed by 6 bases and J by 8 bases, 6 bases remained unmatched. The germline CDR1 and CDR2 sequences are ENHRY and SYGVKD. The CDR3 protein is CAIRRQGLGYTF. The CDR3 DNA is TGTGCCATCAGAAGACAGGGTTTGGGCTACACCTTC.

This clone was recorded many times. The rearrangement links TRBV19 to TRBJ1-1, with TRBD1 identical over 10 bases. J was trimmed by 3 bases and V by 7 bases; bases with no gene match: 5. CDR1 is LNHDA, CDR2 SQIVND, per germline (reference sequence). The CDR3 contains 14 residues. CDR3 sequence: CASITTGGYTEAFF. The CDR3 coding sequence is TGTGCCAGTATTACGACAGGGGGCTACACTGAAGCTTTCTTT.

This clone appeared a few times. The gene calls are TRBV27 and TRBJ2-4; TRBD1 might be the D (5 bases). CDR1 and CDR2 from the germline V gene are MNHEY and SMNVEV (reference sequence). The CDR3 length is 18 residues. The V and J ends lost 5 bases and 0 bases respectively, with 20 bases between them. CDR3 in amino acids: CASSPWKVGDIAKNIQYF. The CDR3 DNA reads as TGTGCCAGCAGTCCCTGGAAGGTAGGGGATATAGCCAAAAACATTCAGTACTTC.

This clone was seen repeatedly, ten times or more. V and J are TRBV7-2 and TRBJ2-1; 12 bases agree with TRBD2. The CDR3 consists of 16 residues. V was pared by 3 bases and J by 6 bases, with 6 bases of the junction left unmatched. Per germline, CDR1 SGHTA and CDR2 FQGNSA. CDR3 loop: CASSLMASGRGNEQFF. Here the CDR3 DNA reads TGTGCCAGCAGCTTGATGGCTAGCGGGAGGGGCAATGAGCAGTTCTTC.

This clone has at least ten counts. This chain links TRBV7-2 with TRBJ2-7; weak D call: TRBD2 (6 bases). The length of the CDR3 is 14 residues. Trimming removed 0 bases from V and 6 bases from J, with 12 bases in between. The V gene's germline CDR1 is SGHTA and CDR2 FQGNSA. Here the CDR3 reads CASSLARDSGEQYF. CDR3 bases: TGTGCCAGCAGCTTAGCGCGGGACTCCGGCGAGCAGTACTTC. The variable domain in full, completed from reference TRBV7-2 and TRBJ2-7, reads GAGVSQSPSNKVTEKGKDVELRCDPISGHTALYWYRQSLGQGLEFLIYFQGNSAPDKSGLPSDRFSAERTGGSVSTLTIQRTQQEDSAVYLCASSLARDSGEQYFGPGTRLTVT.

This chain joins TRBV15 and TRBJ1-2; 8 nucleotides line up with TRBD1. The V and J ends lost 5 bases and 7 bases, in that order; junction bases with no gene match: 18. The CDR3 spans 17 residues. Germline CDR1 and CDR2: LNHNV and YYDKDF (reference sequence). Here the CDR3 reads CATSPSRDRGRGAGYTF. The CDR3 DNA reads as TGTGCCACCAGCCCCTCCCGAGACAGGGGCAGGGGTGCTGGCTACACCTTC.